This T cell receptor beta chain originates from a study of early T cells in non-severe SARS-CoV-2 infection. V was shortened by 4 bases and J by 7 bases, with 16 bases between the two germline ends. CDR3 length: 15 amino acids. CDR1 is MNHEY, CDR2 SVGEGT, per germline. Individual cDNA molecules carried attached unique molecular identifiers. Each CDR3 protein gets one entry after TCRdb re-called the 5' RACE reads with MiXCR. The profile shows around 44,000 distinct CDR3 sequences, about 6% of them singletons. Study results and limitations: Matches to VDJdb favored anti-spike CD8 responses and missed private and CD4 specificities.

This clonotype was recorded at least ten times. Its cognate antigen is unknown. The receptor was derived from an adult who was a healthcare worker with PCR-confirmed SARS-CoV-2 infection or an uninfected control (not recorded which). This specimen consisted of whole blood, obtained at baseline. This chain connects TRBV6-2 or TRBV6-3 to TRBJ1-4, with D possibly being TRBD1 (5 bases). The CDR3 region has the DNA TGTGCCAGCAGTTCCTCCCCCGGGGGAGGTGAAAAACTGTTTTTT. Its protein product is CASSSSPGGGEKLFF.